One and the same sample provided the 5 T cell receptor beta chains below, sequenced in a study of cytomegalovirus exposure and HLA in healthy donors. Amplification used 60 Vbeta primers and 13 Jbeta primers. Clones were read by immunoSEQ multiplex PCR, and TCRdb kept only the in-frame ones, dropping some. The sample shows approximately 90,000 clones, roughly three fifths of them seen only once. The sample taken for sequencing was PBMCs. These receptors were obtained from a woman aged 30 to 39 in good health and CMV-seronegative.

The chain links TRBV28 to TRBJ1-6, with 7 bases lining up with TRBD1. Germline V gene sequence: CDR1 MDHEN, CDR2 SYDVKM. The length of the CDR3 is 15 residues. The J segment lost 6 bases and the V segment lost 8 bases, leaving 10 bases of the junction unmatched. The CDR3, as DNA: TGTGCCAGCCTCACTTTAGGACAGGCTAATTCACCCCTCCACTTT. As protein: CASLTLGQANSPLHF.

The gene calls are TRBV7-2 and TRBJ1-5; D call uncertain. The germline V gene encodes CDR1 SGHTA and CDR2 FQGNSA. V was clipped by 4 bases and J by 5 bases, with 15 bases between them. The CDR3 covers 15 residues. Here the CDR3 reads CASSSREEGYQPQHF. In DNA, the CDR3 is TGTGCCAGCAGCTCAAGGGAGGAGGGATATCAGCCCCAGCATTTT.

The chain carries TRBV11-2 and TRBJ2-1; D perhaps matches TRBD1 (6 bases). The CDR3 has 12 amino acids. V dropped 2 bases and J dropped 8 bases, with 7 bases sitting between them. Germline V gene lookup returns CDR1 SGHAT and CDR2 FQNNGV. CDR3 in amino acids: CASSLTGHEQFF. The CDR3 DNA reads as TGTGCCAGCAGCTTAACAGGGCATGAGCAGTTCTTC.

V is TRBV10-3 and J is TRBJ2-6; a weak D match, TRBD1 (6 bases). The CDR3 extends over 19 amino acids. Deletions cut 5 bases from V and 0 bases from J, with 20 bases between. In germline, CDR1 is ENHRY, CDR2 SYGVKD. CDR3 sequence reads: CAISTFPRGQLSGANVLTF. DNA of the CDR3: TGTGCCATCAGTACCTTCCCTAGAGGACAGCTCTCTGGGGCCAACGTCCTGACTTTC.

This clone was counted between two and nine times. The CDR3 DNA reads as TGCAGCGTTGAGGGACAGGGGGGAGGCTACACCTTC. It codes for CSVEGQGGGYTF. V usage is TRBV29-1 and J usage is TRBJ1-2; 11 nucleotides match TRBD1. This CDR3 comprises 12 residues. Germline-derived CDR1 and CDR2 are SQVTM and ANQGSEA. V shed 3 bases, J shed 8 bases, and the junction held 2 bases outside the gene matches.